This T cell receptor (beta chain) was documented in a study of cytomegalovirus exposure and HLA in healthy donors (dated by TCRdb to about 2017). The study in broad terms: An earlier analysis of about 560 of the donors reported 250 to 350 Gb of sequence data and 100 million to 120 million unique TCR beta sequences obtained from approximately 180 million T cells. Across some 400 genotyped donors of the cohort, an average of roughly 250,000 unique TCR beta nucleotide sequences per donor were sequenced, and 15% to 20% of those sequences were non-productive. HLA typing included class I and class II loci at four-digit resolution. Donor age, sex, ethnicity and CMV serostatus were compiled together with the repertoire data. Four to six DR-DQ haplotypes were handled as single units for association and clustering, since linkage in the cohort was strong. Every discovery cohort repertoire had been produced on one sequencing platform. The number of typed donors differed by locus: about 620-640 for A, B, C, DRB1 and DQB1; 500 to 550 for DQA1; approximately 610 for DPA1; and 450 to 480 for DPB1. A later genetic analysis used genome-wide SNP genotypes for about three fifths of the 666 donors, treating that subset as a discovery cohort. Besides the first cohort of 550 to 750 subjects, a separate validation cohort made up of 120 or so different subjects was used. The study used immunosequencing to profile the T cell repertoires of several hundred subjects and linked those repertoires to cytomegalovirus serostatus. In an earlier analysis of a few hundred of the donors, high-throughput TCR beta sequencing was used to judge whether each TCR beta V gene segment behaved as functional or pseudogenic. The genetic ancestry cluster associated with self-reported Caucasian donors included roughly 84% of the 350 to 500 genotyped donors. In the later analysis, no new phenotypic data were used to find candidate immune exposures; instead, reliance was placed on TCR beta sequences and their occurrence across donors. A later analysis re-analyzed previously published TCR beta repertoires from 666 donors and added high-resolution HLA genotyping to study TCR occurrence patterns. About 330 gigabases of sequencing data and around 90 million unique TCR sequences made up an early release that covered under 750 HLA-typed donors. The study aimed to test whether cataloging public T cell receptors could reveal signatures of past pathogen exposure. High-throughput TCR immunosequencing, statistical association of individual TCRs with disease status, and machine learning were combined to predict cytomegalovirus infection status.

The germline ends are 16 bases apart after V is trimmed by 6 bases and J by 1 base. CDR1 and CDR2 were assigned from the germline V gene (reference sequence) as MNHEY and SMNVEV. From its cysteine to its phenylalanine, the CDR3 spans 16 amino acids. The kept DNA is CDR3 alone, 48 bases in frame from the first base. Here is what the overall study found, with its caveats: The classifier was reported to diagnose cytomegalovirus status with high specificity and sensitivity in both the original and validation cohorts. A later analysis found that TCR association rates varied across HLA loci, with DRB1 alleles showing the most associated TCRs and HLA-C alleles the fewest. A few of the identified cytomegalovirus-associated TCR beta chains were confirmed in vitro to be specific for cytomegalovirus antigens. In a later analysis, HLA-associated TCR beta chains were found to be more clonally expanded and to have lower generation probabilities than equally common non-associated chains. Sequencing depth was assumed to be roughly uniform across donors in the presence/absence analyses, though that assumption may not hold. Immune exposure information for the cohort was limited to CMV serostatus. When HLA alleles, especially DR and DQ, strongly co-occurred, attributing TCR associations to individual alleles was difficult. A total of 164 TCR beta chains were listed by the study as associated with cytomegalovirus. It was suggested by the authors that the approach could potentially be generalized to other disease states and immunological phenotypes. Correlated functional status among segregating V segments might be attributable to linkage disequilibrium, but an unknown experimental factor could not be ruled out. Broadly in line with IMGT annotations, most TCR beta V segments showed up in productive rearrangements about 87% or about 30% of the time in an earlier analysis of several hundred of the donors. In a later analysis, several top co-occurrence clusters were reported to appear linked to parvovirus B19, influenza, CMV and Epstein-Barr virus. A cluster of highly shared sequence variants was judged likely to be a technical artifact of the sequencing pipeline. In a later genetic analysis, fewer N-insertions in productive TCRs were reported among donors in an Asian-associated ancestry cluster than the roughly 640-donor mean. Because HLA typing was missing for some donors at each locus, association tests included only the typed subset. In a later analysis, most CMV-associated TCR beta chains were found to appear HLA-restricted, with HLA associations seemingly driven largely by CMV exposure. Because counts were too low, seventeen rarely observed V segments, including chromosome 9 orphons, were excluded from the earlier analysis of several hundred of the donors. A further reported finding was that TCR beta sequences accurately predicted the HLA-A and HLA-B alleles for most subjects in the first cohort. Most TCR sequences were seen in very few donors, while some public TCRs were found in many individuals. The cohort was sequenced for TCR beta chains only, and without alpha or paired-chain data the features that could be detected were limited. In a later genetic analysis, a missense DCLRE1C variant was associated with V-gene and J-gene trimming of TCR beta chains, and the association was replicated in an independent cohort. In a later analysis, some 17,000 TCR beta sequences were associated with specific HLA alleles at a false discovery rate of 0.05. Because the 87-base-pair reads could not distinguish some IMGT-functional V segments, including TRBV6-2 and TRBV6-3, those segments were excluded.

Libraries came from the immunoSEQ multiplex PCR assay. The multiplex PCR relied on a mix of 60 forward primers for TCR Vbeta segments and 13 reverse primers for TCR Jbeta segments. Amplification of the CDR3 region of rearranged TCR beta genes was performed with a multiplex PCR assay on genomic DNA. On the Illumina HiSeq System, the amplified TCR beta libraries were sequenced as 87-base-pair reads. The study's own analysis went as follows. Across the 500 to 850 repertoires, a later analysis counted 78 million or so unique TCR beta chains, roughly 11 million of which were shared by at least two donors. Raw reads were error-corrected and collapsed into unique sequences with a nearest-neighbor algorithm that merged closely related sequences to remove PCR and sequencing errors. Alignment of CDR3 sequences to IMGT reference sequences was used to assign V, D and J gene segments. Each retained sequence needed at least a six-nucleotide match to both a V gene segment and a J gene segment. A rearrangement counted as productive if the CDR3 had no stop codons and remained in frame with V and J, and every other rearrangement counted as non-productive. Following IMGT convention, CDR3 was defined as the stretch from the second conserved V-encoded cysteine to the conserved J-encoded phenylalanine. The earlier analysis of about 620 of the donors excluded sequences that lacked an unambiguous match to a single V gene segment. An earlier analysis of a few hundred of the donors classified V segments as functional when productive rearrangements were above 56.7% and as segregating when the standard deviation between donors was above 5%. To diagnose cytomegalovirus status from the catalog of TCR beta chain sequences, a statistical classification framework was built. A later analysis assigned V and J genes by comparing TCR nucleotide sequences with IMGT/GENE-DB human TR gene sequences. In a later analysis, CDR3 sequences and most-parsimonious VDJ recombination scenarios were assigned using the TCRdist pipeline. In a later analysis, each TCR beta chain was defined by its CDR3 amino acid sequence together with its V-gene family, and reads lacking a unique V-gene family were excluded. To address suspected cross-contamination and a sequencing artifact, a later analysis removed 592 highly shared, low-generation-probability nucleotide sequences. In a later analysis, a clonal expansion index for each public chain was calculated from normalized within-repertoire ranks of inferred template counts. A later analysis computed generation probabilities with a VDJ recombination model fitted to out-of-frame rearrangements, and checked the results against IGoR. A later analysis scored TCR-TCR, TCR-HLA and TCR-CMV co-occurrence with hypergeometric tests, applying a repertoire-size bias correction to TCR pairs. In a later analysis, false discovery rates were estimated by permuting HLA or CMV assignments 20 times. In a later analysis, co-occurring TCRs were grouped using DBSCAN, and TCRdist sequence similarity was added for clustering within HLA-allele-positive subsets. For co-occurrence clustering, repertoires with fewer than 30,000 or more than 120,000 public chains were excluded, along with four to six repertoires with anomalous nucleotide sharing. The immuneACCESS repertoire file appears here via TCRdb, limited to in-frame rearrangements. These files lack a portion of the clones; in checked studies, under half of the deficit traces to unresolved V genes, and the cause of the others is not known. V and J calls and clone size come straight from that table; D and trimming were deduced from the DNA. In this sample the table shows around 90,000 clones, nearly 80% of which occur a single time. The ten largest account for under 4% of the sample.

This clone was counted only a few times. It has no known antigen specificity. Per-base qualities were not stored, and no clone one base away is much larger. The cohort was made up of around 720 healthy bone marrow donors. At the time of sampling, all cohort members were nominally healthy, though unrecorded immune exposures were likely present. The donor tested CMV seronegative, placing the donor among the roughly 340 seronegative members of the cohort. Each donor provided a peripheral blood sample, and peripheral blood mononuclear cells were used for TCR beta sequencing. The Qiagen DNeasy Blood Extraction Kit was used to extract genomic DNA from the blood cell samples.

The clonotype was recovered from a woman between 40 and 50 years old in good health and CMV-seronegative. The chain couples TRBV27 to TRBJ1-5; the D gene cannot be resolved reliably. Material: PBMCs. Here is the DNA: TGTGCCAGCAGAGCCTCACCGGTTTCGAGCAATCAGCCCCAGCATTTT. It translates as CASRASPVSSNQPQHF.